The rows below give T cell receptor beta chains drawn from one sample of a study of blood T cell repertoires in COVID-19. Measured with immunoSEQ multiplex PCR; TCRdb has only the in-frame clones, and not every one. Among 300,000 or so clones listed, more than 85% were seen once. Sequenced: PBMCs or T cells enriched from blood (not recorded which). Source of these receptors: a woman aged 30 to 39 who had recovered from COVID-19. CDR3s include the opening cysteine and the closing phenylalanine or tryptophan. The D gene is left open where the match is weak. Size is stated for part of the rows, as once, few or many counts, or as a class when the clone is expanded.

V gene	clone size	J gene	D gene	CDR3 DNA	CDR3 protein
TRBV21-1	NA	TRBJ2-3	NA	TGTGCCAGCAGCGAGGGCACCACAGATACGCAGTATTTT	CASSEGTTDTQYF
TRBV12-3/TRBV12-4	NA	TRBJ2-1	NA	TGTGCCAGCAGTTCCCAGGGGGGCGGTGAGCAGTTCTTC	CASSSQGGGEQFF
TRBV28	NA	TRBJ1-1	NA	TGTGCCAGCAGCCTATTACCGGGAGTGGCTTTCTTT	CASSLLPGVAFF
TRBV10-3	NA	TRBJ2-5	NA	TGTGCCATCAGGGGGACTGATCAAGAGACCCAGTACTTC	CAIRGTDQETQYF
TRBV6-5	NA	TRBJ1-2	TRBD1	TGTGCCAGCAGGGCCACAGGGGGGAACTATGGCTACACCTTC	CASRATGGNYGYTF
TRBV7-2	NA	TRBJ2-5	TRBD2	TGTGCCAGCAGCTTACGGGCTAGCGGGGGCCGGTGGGAGACCCAGTACTTC	CASSLRASGGRWETQYF
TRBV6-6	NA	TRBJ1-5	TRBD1	TGTGCCAGCAGTTACCAGGGGGCAAAAGATCAGCCCCAGCATTTT	CASSYQGAKDQPQHF
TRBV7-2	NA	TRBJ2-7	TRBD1	TGTGCCAGCAGCTTCACACAGGGGAAGAACGAGCAGTACTTC	CASSFTQGKNEQYF
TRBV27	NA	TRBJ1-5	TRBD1	TGTGCCAGCAGTTGGGACAGTGGTCTAAATCAGCCCCAGCATTTT	CASSWDSGLNQPQHF
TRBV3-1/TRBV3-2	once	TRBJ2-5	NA	TGTGCCAGCAGCCAAGGACCGGGAGCCCAGTACTTC	CASSQGPGAQYF
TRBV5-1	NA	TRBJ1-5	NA	TGCGCCAGCAGCTTAACAGGGAGTAATCAGCCCCAGCATTTT	CASSLTGSNQPQHF
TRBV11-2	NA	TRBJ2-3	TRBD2	TGTGCCAGCAGCTTAACGACTAGCGGGGGCCTCACAGATACGCAGTATTTT	CASSLTTSGGLTDTQYF
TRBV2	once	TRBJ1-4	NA	TGTGCCAGCCTAGGTGGAACTAATGAAAAACTGTTTTTT	CASLGGTNEKLFF
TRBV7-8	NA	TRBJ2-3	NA	TGTGCCAGCAGCCTGGGACATCGCACAGATACGCAGTATTTT	CASSLGHRTDTQYF
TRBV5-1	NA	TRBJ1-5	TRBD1	TGCGCCAGCAGCGGGGGCCGGGACAGGGGGTCGGCGGGCAATCAGCCCCAGCATTTT	CASSGGRDRGSAGNQPQHF
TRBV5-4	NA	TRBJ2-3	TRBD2	TGTGCCAGCAGTCTGACTAGCGGGGGCCGGGATACGCAGTATTTT	CASSLTSGGRDTQYF
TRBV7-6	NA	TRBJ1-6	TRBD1	TGTGCCAGCAGCGTAGAAACCCCGGGACAGACTAATTCACCCCTCCACTTT	CASSVETPGQTNSPLHF
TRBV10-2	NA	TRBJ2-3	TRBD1	TGCGCCAGCAGTCGACAGGGGGCCGCAGATACGCAGTATTTT	CASSRQGAADTQYF
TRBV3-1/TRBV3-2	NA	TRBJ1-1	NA	TGTGCCAGCAGCCGAGTATCGGGGAGGATTGGGGAAGCTTTCTTT	CASSRVSGRIGEAFF
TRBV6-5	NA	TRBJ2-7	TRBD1	TGTGCCAGCAGTTACTCGGGACAGGGGCCCTACGAGCAGTACTTC	CASSYSGQGPYEQYF
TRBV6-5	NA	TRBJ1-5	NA	TGTGCCAGCAGGACAGGAAATGGCAATCAGCCCCAGCATTTT	CASRTGNGNQPQHF
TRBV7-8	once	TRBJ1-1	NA	TGTGCCAGCAGCTTAGTGGTCCAAGGGGGAACTGAAGCTTTCTTT	CASSLVVQGGTEAFF
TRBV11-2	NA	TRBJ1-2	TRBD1	TGTGCCAGCAGCTTAGGGGACAGGGGTGGCTACACCTTC	CASSLGDRGGYTF
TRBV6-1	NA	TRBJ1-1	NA	TGTGCCAGCAGTGAGGATGGGTCGGGGAACACTGAAGCTTTCTTT	CASSEDGSGNTEAFF
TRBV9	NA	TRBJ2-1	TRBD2	TGTGCCAGCAGCGAGGTTCTAGCGGGGGTCGGCGAGCAGTTCTTC	CASSEVLAGVGEQFF
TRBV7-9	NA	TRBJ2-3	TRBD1	TGTGCCAGCAGCTCGTCTAGGGGGCTGATCACAGATACGCAGTATTTT	CASSSSRGLITDTQYF
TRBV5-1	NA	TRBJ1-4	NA	TGCGCCAGCAGTAGGGACACGCTTGAAAAACTGTTTTTT	CASSRDTLEKLFF
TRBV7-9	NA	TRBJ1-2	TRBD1	TGTGCCAGCAGCTTAGGAGGGTCCGGACAGGCCAACTATGGCTACACCTTC	CASSLGGSGQANYGYTF
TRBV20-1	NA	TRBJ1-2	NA	TGCAGTGCTAGTTATGACAGAATTAACTATGGCTACACCTTC	CSASYDRINYGYTF
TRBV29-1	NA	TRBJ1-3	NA	TGCAGCGTCTCCTCTGGAAACACCATATATTTT	CSVSSGNTIYF
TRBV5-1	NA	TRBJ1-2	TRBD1	TGCGCCAGCAGCCCCGGGACAGGGATAACCTATGGCTACACCTTC	CASSPGTGITYGYTF
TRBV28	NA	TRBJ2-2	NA	TGTGCCAGCAGCCCGCCACAGGGTCAGTCCGGATTGGCCGGGGAGCTGTTTTTT	CASSPPQGQSGLAGELFF
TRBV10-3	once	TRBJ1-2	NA	TGTGCCATCAGTGACTCACGGGTTTTGGTCTATGGCTACACCTTC	CAISDSRVLVYGYTF
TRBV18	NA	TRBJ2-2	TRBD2	TGTGCCAGCTCACCACTTCGAGCGGGGGGGCGTACCACCGGGGAGCTGTTTTTT	CASSPLRAGGRTTGELFF
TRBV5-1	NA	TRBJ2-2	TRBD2	TGCGCCAGCAGCTTGGCCGGGACTAGCGGGGGGAAGAACACCGGGGAGCTGTTTTTT	CASSLAGTSGGKNTGELFF
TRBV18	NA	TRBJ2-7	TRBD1	TGTGCCAGCTCACCACCGGGCAGGGGGCAGGACGAGCAGTACTTC	CASSPPGRGQDEQYF
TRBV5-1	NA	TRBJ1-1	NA	TGCGCCAGCAGCCGGGGCAGGGAGGGGAGGAACACTGAAGCTTTCTTT	CASSRGREGRNTEAFF
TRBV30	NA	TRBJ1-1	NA	TGTGCCTGGAACAGGCTGAACACTGAAGCTTTCTTT	CAWNRLNTEAFF
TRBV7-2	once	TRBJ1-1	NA	TGTGCCAGCAGCCCTGTGAGAAGCCGGGGGGTCACTGAAGCTTTCTTT	CASSPVRSRGVTEAFF
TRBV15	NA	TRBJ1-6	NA	TGTGCCACCAGCAGAGGGGACGGGAGCTCCTATAATTCACCCCTCCACTTT	CATSRGDGSSYNSPLHF
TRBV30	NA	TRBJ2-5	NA	TGTGCCTGGAGACCTGGGGGGGCGCGTGAGACCCAGTACTTC	CAWRPGGARETQYF
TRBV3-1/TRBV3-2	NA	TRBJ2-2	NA	TGTGCCAGCAGCCAAGATTCAGGGAGTGCCAGGGGACCTGGGGAGCTGTTTTTT	CASSQDSGSARGPGELFF
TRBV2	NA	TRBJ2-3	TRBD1	TGTGCCAGCAGGGACAGGGGAACAGATACGCAGTATTTT	CASRDRGTDTQYF
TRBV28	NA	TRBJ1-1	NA	TGTGCCAGCAGTTCCCCCCTGGCGGGCCAACGAAACACTGAAGCTTTCTTT	CASSSPLAGQRNTEAFF
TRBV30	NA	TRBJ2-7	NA	TGTGCCTGGAGGGATCGGAGGAGGGGTACCTACGAGCAGTACTTC	CAWRDRRRGTYEQYF
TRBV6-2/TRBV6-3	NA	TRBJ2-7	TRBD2	TGTGCCAGCAGACCTGGGGGGGTCCCCAACTACGAGCAGTACTTC	CASRPGGVPNYEQYF
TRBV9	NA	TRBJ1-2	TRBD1	TGTGCCAGCAGCGAGAGGACAGGGCCATCTCTTGGCTTC	CASSERTGPSLGF
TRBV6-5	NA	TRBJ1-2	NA	TGTGCCAGCACCTCCAGAGGAACTTTAGGCTACACCTTC	CASTSRGTLGYTF
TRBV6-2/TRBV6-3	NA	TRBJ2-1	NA	TGTGCCAGCAGTTACTACGGTTTGGAGGACCGAATCTTC	CASSYYGLEDRIF
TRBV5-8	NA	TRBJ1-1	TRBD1	TGTGCCAGCACCTTCTTGGTGGGACAGGGGGGGACTGAAGCTTTCTTT	CASTFLVGQGGTEAFF
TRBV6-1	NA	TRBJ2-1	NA	TGTGCCAGCAGTGGGTTGGCAGGGCCCCCTGATTACAATGAGCAGTTCTTC	CASSGLAGPPDYNEQFF
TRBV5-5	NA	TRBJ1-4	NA	TGTGCCAGCAGCCCTTTCTTGGGCAGACGTAATGAAAAACTGTTTTTT	CASSPFLGRRNEKLFF
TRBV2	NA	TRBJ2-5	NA	TGTGCCAGCACCATGGGGCAGCAAGAGACCCAGTACTTC	CASTMGQQETQYF
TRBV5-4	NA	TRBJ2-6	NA	TGTGCCAGCTTCGTTTCTGGGGCCAACGTCCTGACTTTC	CASFVSGANVLTF
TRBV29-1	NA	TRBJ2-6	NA	TGCAGCGTTGAACAGTCTGGGGCCAACGTCCTGACTTTC	CSVEQSGANVLTF
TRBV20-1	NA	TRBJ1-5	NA	TGCAGTGCTAGAGATGGCCCGAACCTGCATTTT	CSARDGPNLHF
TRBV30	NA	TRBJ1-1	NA	TGTGCCTGGAGTGTAGCTTTCCCGGACACTGAAGCTTTCTTT	CAWSVAFPDTEAFF